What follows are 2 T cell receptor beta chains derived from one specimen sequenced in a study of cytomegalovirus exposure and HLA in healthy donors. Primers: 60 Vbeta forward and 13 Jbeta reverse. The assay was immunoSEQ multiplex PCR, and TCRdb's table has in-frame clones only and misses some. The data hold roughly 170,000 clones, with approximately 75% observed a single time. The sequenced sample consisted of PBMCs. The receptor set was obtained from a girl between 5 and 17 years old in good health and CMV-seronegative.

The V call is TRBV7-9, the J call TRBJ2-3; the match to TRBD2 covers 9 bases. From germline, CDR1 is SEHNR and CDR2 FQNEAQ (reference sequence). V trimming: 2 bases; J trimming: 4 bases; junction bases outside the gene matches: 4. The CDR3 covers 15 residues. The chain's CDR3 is CASSLQAGGADTQYF. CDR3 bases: TGTGCCAGCAGCTTACAAGCGGGGGGAGCAGATACGCAGTATTTT.

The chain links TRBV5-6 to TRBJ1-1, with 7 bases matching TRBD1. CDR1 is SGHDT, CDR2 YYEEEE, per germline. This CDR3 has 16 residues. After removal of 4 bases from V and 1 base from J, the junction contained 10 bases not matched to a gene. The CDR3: CASSLDTTGQNTEAFF. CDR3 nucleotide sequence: TGTGCCAGCAGCCTCGACACGACAGGGCAGAACACTGAAGCTTTCTTT. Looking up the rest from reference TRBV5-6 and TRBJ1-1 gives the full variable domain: DAGVTQSPTHLIKTRGQQVTLRCSPKSGHDTVSWYQQALGQGPQFIFQYYEEEERQRGNFPDRFSGHQFPNYSSELNVNALLLGDSALYLCASSLDTTGQNTEAFFGQGTRLTVV.